Detailed here is one T cell receptor beta chain. Its antigen is not identified. This record belongs to a study of cytomegalovirus exposure and HLA in healthy donors. The primer mix had 60 Vbeta and 13 Jbeta primers. Assay used: immunoSEQ multiplex PCR; TCRdb lists only in-frame clones, some missing. The table shows some 130,000 clones, with approximately 79% occurring only once. Findings of the study overall: In a later analysis, compared with equally common non-associated chains, HLA-associated beta chains were more expanded. According to a later analysis, most TCR beta chains associated with CMV appeared HLA-restricted. The authors later found TCR association rates varying by HLA locus, with DRB1 most and HLA-C fewest.

With 10 bases removed from V and 2 bases from J, the gap between germline ends came to 20 bases. The germline V gene has CDR1 LNHDA and CDR2 SQIVND (reference sequence). This CDR3 spans 15 amino acids. The chain recombines TRBV19 with TRBJ1-2; D possibly corresponds to TRBD1 (5 bases). The receptor was isolated from a man between 18 and 29 years old in good health and CMV-seronegative. Sequencing was performed on PBMCs. The chain's CDR3 is CATTRGTTLNYGYTF. CDR3 coding DNA: TGTGCCACTACCAGAGGGACTACCTTGAACTATGGCTACACCTTC.